This T cell receptor beta chain came from a study of T cell repertoires in cytomegalovirus infection. The wider study: Public signatures in TCR beta pointed to CMV infection and matching HLA type. Findings and caveats of the study: Cumulative public TCR beta family frequency identified carriers of CMV plus the relevant HLA. There were HLA-C-restricted CMV-specific TCR beta clonotypes dominating the ex vivo response.

One entry per CDR3 protein, called by TCRdb with MiXCR from the reads. In the table there are approximately 1,000,000 distinct CDR3 sequences, about 33% of which are singletons. Points on this clonotype: The antigen is not known.

The CDR3 covers 16 residues. V lost 0 bases to trimming and J lost 0 bases, with 8 bases between them. Germline V gives CDR1 ENHRY, CDR2 SYGVKD. The sample was cultured CD8+ T cells from PBMCs, taken from culture after CMV antigen stimulation. The V gene is TRBV10-3, the J gene TRBJ2-2, with D possibly TRBD2 on 5 matching bases. This TCR came from a human donor in good health (CMV status not recorded). Some clones in this sample may be carry-over from other donors' samples. CDR3 coding DNA: TGTGCCATCAGTGAGTCGGAGGTTACGAACACCGGGGAGCTGTTTTTT. This translates into CAISESEVTNTGELFF.